This T cell receptor (beta chain) was identified in a study of blood T cell repertoires in COVID-19. Study overall: T cells, B-cell-depleted T cells, or PBMCs supplied cDNA or gDNA.

Sequencing was performed with immunoSEQ multiplex PCR; in TCRdb, only in-frame clones are kept and a portion is missing. Among hundreds of thousands of clones listed, over 75% were seen once. Per the germline V gene, CDR1 is LGHDT and CDR2 is YNNKEL (reference sequence). The CDR3 has 16 amino acids. V dropped 3 bases and J dropped 3; count of bases not matched to a gene: 8. The receptor comes from a woman aged 45 to 65 who had recovered from COVID-19. Sequencing was carried out using peripheral blood. The V gene is TRBV3-1 (or the pseudogene TRBV3-2), the J gene TRBJ2-4, with 7 bases that match TRBD2. The CDR3 DNA sequence: TGTGCCAGCAGCCAGTTTGCTAGCGGAGGCAAAAACATTCAGTACTTC. This translates into CASSQFASGGKNIQYF.